This TCR beta chain comes out of a study of monozygotic twins with inflammatory bowel disease (dated by TCRdb to the late 2010s). Study-level background: The full study comprised approximately 28 monozygotic twin pairs: nine German pairs (four IBD-concordant, five IBD-discordant) and 19 IBD-discordant Danish pairs. Within discordant pairs, disease-associated traits were sought mainly by comparing IBD patients with their genetically identical healthy co-twins. Each individual had, on average, about 151 000 unique TCRalpha sequences and 181 000 unique TCRbeta sequences available for analysis.

CDR1 GTSNPN and CDR2 SVGIG were looked up in the germline V gene (reference sequence). The CDR3 goes from the cysteine to the phenylalanine over 14 residues. This entry has no DNA. Libraries were constructed by 5' RACE. The input for every TCR library was roughly 3.5 ug of total RNA. For each sample, cDNA synthesis with SMARTScribe reverse transcriptase was split into eight separate reactions. During cDNA synthesis, unique molecular identifiers containing a 6-nucleotide sample barcode were introduced by template switching. Two nested PCRs of around 15 and 10 cycles amplified the TCRalpha and TCRbeta cDNA, and bead purification followed each PCR. Before amplification, the cDNA was treated with uracil DNA-glycosylase and purified using the QIAquick PCR purification kit. The second PCR was the step at which Illumina TruSeq-compatible adapters and sample-specific barcodes were added. Library quality and concentration were checked on TapeStation and Qubit, and libraries were pooled at about 5 ng each. Sequencing of the pooled libraries was done on an Illumina HiSeq2500 single-index Rapid Run using custom sequencing primers and 2 x 100 bp reads. As for how the authors treated the data: MiGEC version 1.2.6 was used for UMI-based consensus assembly, which corrected PCR and sequencing errors. MiXCR version 2.1.1 was used for V(D)J alignment, clonotype assembly and CDR3 extraction. Normalisation of gene usage, clonotype sharing and MAIT/NKT TCR abundance was achieved by analysing the top 1000, 10 000 and 20 000 clonotypes per sample. After downsampling to 27 000 UMIs, diversity was calculated as the inverse Simpson index using the vegan R package. Paired Mann-Whitney U tests were applied to discordant twin pairs, with Benjamini-Hochberg correction for multiple testing. The reads went through TCRdb reprocessing, and each CDR3 protein sequence gets one entry with no DNA. It is TCRdb's table, rather than the study itself, that gives the V and J calls and clone size. The data table for this sample lists 120,000 to 150,000 distinct CDR3 sequences. Approximately 2.5% of the sample is held by the ten biggest clonotypes.

Study-wide conclusions, independent of this receptor: Because patients were on differing immunosuppressive treatments, the repertoires may have picked up extra background noise and inter-individual variability. IBD patients had lower TCRbeta repertoire diversity, measured by the inverse Simpson index, than their healthy co-twins. The analysis was unable to tell different T cell subtypes apart. Repertoire similarity did not differ between concordant and discordant twins, which could be due to limited statistical power. The results gave no support for a single strong signal or clonotype linked to IBD. IBD patients shared fewer clonotypes with other individuals than healthy twins did, most markedly in patients showing signs of disease activity.

Worth noting for this clonotype: Its cognate antigen has yet to be identified.

A roughly 2.5 ml peripheral blood sample was drawn into PAXgene tubes per donor and stored at -80°C. Total RNA was isolated from whole blood with the PAXgene blood miRNA kit on an automated QIAcube, without T cell sorting. Deep TCRalpha and TCRbeta repertoire profiling with unique molecular barcoding was performed on peripheral blood of monozygotic twin pairs concordant or discordant for inflammatory bowel disease. Smoking habits were recorded for all twin pairs, with individuals classified as current, former or never smokers. The receptor comes from a human donor with ulcerative colitis or Crohn's disease, or a healthy co-twin of an affected twin (not recorded which). Rearrangement joined TRBV30 to TRBJ2-7; TCRdb selects TRBD1, and the lack of DNA leaves this call unchecked. Sequenced: blood. CDR3 sequence: CAWRETGGRNEQYF.